This TCR beta chain emerged from a study of T cells in narcolepsy. Clones were read by immunoSEQ multiplex PCR, and TCRdb kept only the in-frame ones, dropping some. The table shows fewer than 25,000 clones, with over 75% occurring only once. Germline V CDR1 and CDR2: MDHEN, SYDVKM. Trimming shortened V by 3 bases and J by 4 bases, and 12 bases separated the two germline ends. This CDR3 has 15 amino acids. The clonotype comes from a human donor in good health. The sequencing input was memory (CD45RA-) CD4+ T cells from blood. This chain connects TRBV28 to TRBJ1-4; weak D call: TRBD1 (5 bases). This CDR3 is CASSLAGTSNEKLFF. The CDR3 coding sequence is TGTGCCAGCAGTTTGGCCGGGACCAGTAATGAAAAACTGTTTTTT.